What follows are 3 T cell receptor beta chains derived from one specimen sequenced in a study of PD-1 blockade in classical Hodgkin lymphoma. With no exception, relapse followed autologous stem cell transplantation in all patients, and brentuximab vedotin exposure varied. Sequenced by immunoSEQ multiplex PCR; TCRdb stores in-frame clones only, minus some. The table lists 95,000 or so clones, 80% to 85% of them singletons. This sample comprised peripheral blood mononuclear cells (PBMCs), obtained at baseline. These receptors all stem from a human donor with classical Hodgkin lymphoma.

This clone was observed once. The J gene is TRBJ2-5, the V gene TRBV7-6, with 8 bases aligning to TRBD1. The CDR3 sequence is 17 residues long. Per germline, CDR1 SGHVS and CDR2 FNYEAQ. J lost 1 base, V lost 2 bases, and 9 bases had no gene match. The CDR3 sequence is CASSLKGQDPFQETQYF. The CDR3 DNA sequence: TGTGCCAGCAGCTTAAAGGGACAGGACCCTTTCCAAGAGACCCAGTACTTC.

The chain is built from TRBV5-4 and TRBJ2-1, with a tentative D call TRBD2 (6 bases). This CDR3 region has 15 residues. Germline CDR1 reads SGHNT; CDR2 reads YYREEE (reference sequence). V was shortened by 4 bases and J by 0 bases, with 11 bases between the two germline ends. The CDR3 DNA reads TGTGCCAGCAGCCTTAGCGGTAGCTCCTACAATGAGCAGTTCTTC. This translates into CASSLSGSSYNEQFF.

This chain links TRBV6-1 with TRBJ2-7; 10 bases are a match to TRBD2. J lost 5 bases, V lost 3 bases, and 7 bases had no gene match. Germline lookup yields CDR1 MNHNS and CDR2 SASEGT. This CDR3 is 15 amino acids long. For the CDR3, the DNA is TGTGCCAGCAGTGACCTGACTAGCGGGCGTCACGAGCAGTACTTC. Amino acid sequence: CASSDLTSGRHEQYF.